This T cell receptor beta chain was obtained from a study of cytomegalovirus exposure and HLA in healthy donors. About the study: Early released data comprised 80 million or so unique TCRs from HLA-typed donors.

This clone was observed once. As yet, its antigen is unknown. PCR was performed using 60 Vbeta and 13 Jbeta primers. The assay was immunoSEQ multiplex PCR, and TCRdb's table has in-frame clones only and misses some. Among 120,000 or so clones, 78% were seen once, and the ten largest hold over 5%. The CDR3 is 15 residues long. Germline values: CDR1 MNHEY, CDR2 SMNVEV (reference sequence). Germline trimming cut 3 bases from V and 7 bases from J; bases unmatched to any gene: 7. Points from the study as a whole: The HLA-A and HLA-B alleles of most subjects were reportedly predicted accurately from TCR beta sequences. TCR beta chains numbering 164 were designated cytomegalovirus-associated.

Each donor was healthy, and each was a bone marrow donor. The chain employs TRBV27 and TRBJ2-7, with 12 bases fitting TRBD1. Sequencing was performed on PBMCs. The clonotype was recovered from a middle-aged woman in good health and CMV-seronegative. CDR3 DNA sequence: TGTGCCAGCAGTTTTGGGACAGGGGGCGTTGGGGAGCAGTACTTC. Its protein product is CASSFGTGGVGEQYF.